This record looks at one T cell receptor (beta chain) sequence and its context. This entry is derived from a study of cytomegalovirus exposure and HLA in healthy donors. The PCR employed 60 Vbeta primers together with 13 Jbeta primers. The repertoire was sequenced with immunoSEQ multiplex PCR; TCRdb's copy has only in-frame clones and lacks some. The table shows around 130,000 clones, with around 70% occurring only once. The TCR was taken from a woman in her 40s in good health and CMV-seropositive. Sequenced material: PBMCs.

The CDR3 loop reads CASSGPGLGQDTQYF. The CDR3 DNA sequence: TGTGCCAGCAGCGGGCCGGGACTAGGGCAAGATACGCAGTATTTT. V and J are TRBV28 and TRBJ2-3, with 8 bases matching TRBD2. V was clipped by 6 bases and J by 5 bases; unmatched bases: 10. Germline CDR1 MDHEN, CDR2 SYDVKM. This CDR3 is built from 15 residues.